The T cell receptor (beta chain) under discussion was sequenced for a study of cytomegalovirus exposure and HLA in healthy donors. Trimming removed 3 bases from V and 5 bases from J, with 7 bases in between. This CDR3 spans 12 amino acids. In germline, CDR1 is LNHDA, CDR2 SQIVND (reference sequence). PCR involved 60 Vbeta and 13 Jbeta primers. Per the study methods: A follow-up analysis tallied 65 million to 80 million unique TCR beta chains, 9 million to 11 million shared. The protocol was immunoSEQ multiplex PCR, while the TCRdb copy is restricted to in-frame clones and leaves out a portion. V and J calls and clone size are those listed in that table; D and trimming were worked out from the DNA. The sample records over 150,000 clones, over 70% being singletons. As regards this clone: Antigen specificity is unknown.

Study-wide points: Among TCR sequences, most were rare, though some public TCRs appeared in many donors.

This chain joins TRBV19 and TRBJ1-1, with no clear D. The clonotype originates from a male donor in good health and CMV-seropositive. Sequencing was performed on PBMCs. The CDR3 bases are TGTGCCAGTAGTATTCCGGGGACTGAAGCTTTCTTT. This translates into CASSIPGTEAFF.